This entry lists 15 T cell receptor beta chains sequenced from one sample in a study of vaccination and CD4 T cells after COVID-19 (dated by TCRdb to the early 2020s). The treatment or condition tag for this specimen amounts to: approximately 9-day PBMC culture with coronavirus spike peptide pools or control peptides (ViraFEST assay). Their specific antigens are unknown. Libraries were built with PCR. The reads were generated on an Illumina iSeq 100. At the Johns Hopkins FTIC core, DNA from the cultured CD4+ T cells underwent TCR sequencing with the Oncomine TCR Beta short-read assay. Clones were called with MiXCR by TCRdb after fastp trimmed the public reads at Q25, and only in-frame beta chains were retained. Identical CDR3 protein sequences are pooled into one entry, listed with their most common genes and DNA. For this sample the table gives approximately 12,000 distinct CDR3 sequences, of which roughly three fifths were detected only once. The top ten hold around 13% of the sample.

The specimen sequenced was CD4+ T cells from blood, cultured in vitro. These receptors were obtained from a human donor who had recovered from COVID-19.

CDR3 residues: CASKSGSLPNYEQYF. The CDR3 DNA reads as TGTGCCAGCAAGTCAGGGTCCCTGCCGAACTACGAGCAGTACTTC. The chain couples TRBV28 to TRBJ2-7, with a weak D call TRBD1 (5 bases). The CDR3 is made up of 15 amino acids. Germline V gene sequence: CDR1 MDHEN, CDR2 SYDVKM. V shed 7 bases and J shed 3 bases, with 19 bases lying between them.

V gene TRBV7-8 combines with J gene TRBJ1-6, with 7 positions matching TRBD1. The CDR3 length is 19 residues. Germline CDR1 is SGHVS and CDR2 is FQNEAQ. The V gene end was trimmed by 2 bases and the J gene end by 4 bases; junction bases not matched to a gene: 14. As DNA, the CDR3 is TGTGCCAGCAGCTTAATTATTAGGGACAGAAAGCCGTATAATTCACCCCTCCACTTT. It yields the protein CASSLIIRDRKPYNSPLHF.

The V gene is TRBV28, the J gene TRBJ2-2; 10 nucleotides line up with TRBD2. The CDR3 covers 15 residues. From germline, CDR1 is MDHEN and CDR2 SYDVKM. V shed 2 bases, J shed 6 bases, and the junction held 3 bases outside the gene matches. CDR3 in amino acids: CASSLPLAGAGELFF. CDR3 nucleotides: TGTGCCAGCAGTTTACCCCTAGCGGGAGCCGGGGAGCTGTTTTTT. The full variable domain, with the rest looked up from reference TRBV28 and TRBJ2-2, is DVKVTQSSRYLVKRTGEKVFLECVQDMDHENMFWYRQDPGLGLRLIYFSYDVKMKEKGDIPEGYSVSREKKERFSLILESASTNQTSMYLCASSLPLAGAGELFFGEGSRLTVL.

This chain connects TRBV20-1 to TRBJ2-5; D unclear. The length of the CDR3 is 10 residues. Germline CDR1 is DFQATT and CDR2 is SNEGSKA (reference sequence). Trimming pared 7 bases from V and 5 bases from J, leaving 8 bases between. Written as DNA, the CDR3 is TGCAGTGTGGCGAGGGAGACCCAGTACTTC. It specifies CSVARETQYF.

The chain links TRBV2 to TRBJ1-5; D is undetermined. The CDR3 runs 13 residues. The germline V and J ends were trimmed by 6 bases and 2 bases, with 8 bases remaining between them. Germline-derived CDR1 and CDR2 are SNHLY and FYNNEI. The CDR3 reads CASRKDRNQPQHF. The CDR3 DNA follows: TGTGCCAGCAGGAAAGACCGCAATCAGCCCCAGCATTTT.

The chain employs TRBV20-1 and TRBJ2-3, with a weak D call TRBD2 (7 bases). The CDR3 extends over 15 amino acids. CDR1 is DFQATT, CDR2 SNEGSKA, per germline (reference sequence). The germline V and J ends were trimmed by 2 bases and 4 bases, with 16 bases remaining between them. For the CDR3, the DNA is TGCAGTGCTAGAACTAGCCCGGGGGGCCCAGATACGCAGTATTTT. This encodes CSARTSPGGPDTQYF.

Here the CDR3 reads CASSPRQGAGSPLHF. DNA for the CDR3: TGTGCCAGCAGCCCGCGACAGGGGGCAGGTTCACCCCTCCACTTT. The chain carries TRBV7-6 and TRBJ1-6; 10 bases map to TRBD1. This CDR3 region has 15 residues. From germline, CDR1 is SGHVS and CDR2 FNYEAQ. With 5 bases clipped from V and 9 bases from J, the junction kept 7 bases outside the gene matches. Based on the CDR3 plus reference TRBV7-6 and TRBJ1-6, the full variable domain is GAGVSQSPRYKVTKRGQDVALRCDPISGHVSLYWYRQALGQGPEFLTYFNYEAQQDKSGLPNDRFSAERPEGSISTLTIQRTEQRDSAMYRCASSPRQGAGSPLHFGNGTRLTVT.

This clonotype has just a few counts. The rearrangement joins TRBV6-5 to TRBJ2-7; 11 nucleotides agree with TRBD1. V lost 0 bases and J lost 0; bases outside the gene matches: 1. From germline, CDR1 is MNHEY and CDR2 SVGAGI. This CDR3 has 16 residues. CDR3 in DNA: TGTGCCAGCAGTTACTCGGGACAGGGGGACTCCTACGAGCAGTACTTC. It specifies CASSYSGQGDSYEQYF.

V is TRBV20-1 and J is TRBJ2-1, with unresolved D. Germline CDR1 and CDR2: DFQATT and SNEGSKA (reference sequence). V lost 1 base, J lost 8 bases, and 9 bases lay in between. The CDR3 consists of 12 residues. The DNA for the CDR3 is TGCAGTGCTAGAGGCCCAGCCCATGAGCAGTTCTTC. Encoded protein: CSARGPAHEQFF.

J is TRBJ2-7 and V is TRBV24-1; D might be TRBD2 (5 bases). The CDR3 totals 13 residues. The V end lost 3 bases, the J end lost 7 bases, and 12 bases lay between the germline ends. Germline CDR1 is KGHDR and CDR2 is SFDVKD. This chain's CDR3 is CATSDPGVKEQYF. DNA for the CDR3: TGTGCCACCAGTGATCCCGGGGTTAAGGAGCAGTACTTC.

The chain recombines TRBV10-1 with TRBJ2-7, with 9 bases identical to TRBD1. Trimming took 4 bases from V and 5 from J; bases not matched to a gene: 3. The length of the CDR3 is 13 residues. Germline V gene sequence: CDR1 WNHNN, CDR2 SYGVQD (reference sequence). CDR3 amino acids: CASSVGQGNEQYF. Here the CDR3 DNA reads TGCGCCAGCAGTGTTGGACAGGGGAACGAGCAGTACTTC.

The chain has TRBV7-9 and TRBJ2-5; D remains unclear. The CDR3 covers 12 residues. Trimming left V 3 bases short and J 6 bases short, with 8 bases between. The germline CDR1 and CDR2 sequences are SEHNR and FQNEAQ (reference sequence). This CDR3 reads CASSLGQKTQYF. The CDR3 coding sequence is TGTGCCAGCAGCTTGGGCCAGAAGACCCAGTACTTC. Full variable domain (outside the CDR3, taken from reference TRBV7-9 and TRBJ2-5): DTGVSQNPRHKITKRGQNVTFRCDPISEHNRLYWYRQTLGQGPEFLTYFQNEAQLEKSRLLSDRFSAERPKGSFSTLEIQRTEQGDSAMYLCASSLGQKTQYFGPGTRLLVL.

Written as DNA, the CDR3 is TGCGCCAGCAGTCAATCTTCGGGACTGGGCACAGATACGCAGTATTTT. It translates to CASSQSSGLGTDTQYF. The chain carries TRBV23-1 and TRBJ2-3; perhaps TRBD2 as D (6 bases). TRBV23-1 counts as an open reading frame of uncertain function. V gave up 0 bases and J gave up 1 base, with 11 bases separating them. The CDR3 is made up of 16 amino acids.

The chain uses TRBV6-2 or TRBV6-3 and TRBJ1-5; D is undetermined. V was clipped by 2 bases and J by 8 bases, with 16 bases between them. Germline assignment: CDR1 MNHEY and CDR2 SVGEGT. The CDR3 runs 15 residues. The CDR3 here is CASSYVRVEKKPQHF. The CDR3, as DNA: TGTGCCAGCAGTTACGTCCGGGTGGAGAAAAAGCCCCAGCATTTT.

The rearrangement uses TRBV6-1 and TRBJ1-4, with D uncertain. Between the trimmed V and J ends, which lost 1 base and 4 bases, there was a span of 10 bases. Germline V gives CDR1 MNHNS, CDR2 SASEGT. The CDR3 loop spans 15 amino acids. The chain's CDR3 is CASSEGLQFNEKLFF. The CDR3 region has the DNA TGTGCCAGCAGTGAAGGATTGCAGTTTAATGAAAAACTGTTTTTT.